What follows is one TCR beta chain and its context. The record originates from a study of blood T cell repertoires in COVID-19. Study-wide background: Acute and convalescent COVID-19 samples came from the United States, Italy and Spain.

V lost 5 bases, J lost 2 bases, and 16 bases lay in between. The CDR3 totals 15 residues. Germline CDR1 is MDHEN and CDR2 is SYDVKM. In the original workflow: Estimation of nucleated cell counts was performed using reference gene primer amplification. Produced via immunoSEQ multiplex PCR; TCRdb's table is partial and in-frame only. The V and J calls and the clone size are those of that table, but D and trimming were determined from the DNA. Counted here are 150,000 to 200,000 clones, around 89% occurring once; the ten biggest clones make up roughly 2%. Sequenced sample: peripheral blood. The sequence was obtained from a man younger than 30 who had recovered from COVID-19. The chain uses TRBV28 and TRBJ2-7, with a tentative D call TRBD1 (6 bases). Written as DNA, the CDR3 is TGTGCCAGCAGTACCGCCGGGACATCGACCTACGAGCAGTACTTC. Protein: CASSTAGTSTYEQYF.